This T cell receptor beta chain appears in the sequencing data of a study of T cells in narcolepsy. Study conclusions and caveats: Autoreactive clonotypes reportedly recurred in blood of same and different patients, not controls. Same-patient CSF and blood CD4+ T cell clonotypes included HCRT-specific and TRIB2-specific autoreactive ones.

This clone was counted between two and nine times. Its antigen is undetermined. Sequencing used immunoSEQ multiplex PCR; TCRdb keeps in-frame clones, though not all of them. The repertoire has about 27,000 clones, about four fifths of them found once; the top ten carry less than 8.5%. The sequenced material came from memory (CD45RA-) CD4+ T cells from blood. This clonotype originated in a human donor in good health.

CDR3 sequence: CASSWGRSSGNTIYF. CDR3 sequence (DNA): TGTGCCAGCAGCTGGGGCAGGAGCTCTGGAAACACCATATATTTT. This rearrangement joins TRBV5-6 to TRBJ1-3; possibly TRBD1 for D (5 bases). Looked up from germline, CDR1 is SGHDT and CDR2 is YYEEEE. The CDR3 length is 15 residues. With 3 bases removed from V and 0 bases from J, the gap between germline ends came to 10 bases.